The text below deals with one TCR beta chain. Antigen: not known. The data belong to a study of graft-versus-host responses after intestinal transplantation. For the study at large: Those transplanted obtained multivisceral, liver-intestinal, or isolated intestinal grafts.

General study points: Graft-donor T cell macrochimerism in patients accompanied high graft-versus-host to host-versus-graft clonal ratios in allografts.

Profiling relied on immunoSEQ multiplex PCR, and the TCRdb table lists in-frame clones only, not all of them. The repertoire holds tens of thousands of clones, with around 92% as singletons. The CDR3 sequence is 12 residues long. Germline trimming cut 4 bases from V and 10 bases from J; bases unmatched to any gene: 4. CDR1 is PRHDT and CDR2 is FYEKMQ in the germline V gene (reference sequence). The source material was unstimulated CD4+ T cells sorted from spleen or lymph node cells, sampled before intestinal transplant. The chain uses TRBV13 and TRBJ1-2; 9 bases are shared with TRBD1. This TCR came from a human donor who received an intestinal transplant. The CDR3 nucleotides read TGTGCCAGCAGCTCGGGACAGGGAAACTACACCTTC. It is translated as CASSSGQGNYTF.